The entry below describes one T cell receptor beta chain. Its antigen remains undetermined. No base-level quality is on record; no much larger clone is a single base apart. The immunoSEQ Assay, a bias-controlled multiplex PCR, was used to amplify TCRbeta CDR3 regions from genomic DNA. In the authors' own workflow: The number of nucleated cells in each sample was estimated from the amplification of reference gene primers within the assay. Sequence reads were collapsed and filtered to measure the absolute abundance of every unique TCRbeta CDR3 rearrangement. For each sample, productive Simpson clonality was calculated by taking the square root of Simpson's diversity index across productive rearrangements. Here the immuneACCESS table is served through TCRdb, limited to in-frame sequences with V and J called. Missing clones are a known gap in these copies; in checked studies unresolved V genes cover under half, and the rest lacks a known reason. The V and J calls and the clone size are those of that table, but D and trimming were determined from the DNA. Here the sample has 130,000 or so clones; about nine tenths occur a single time. Approximately 4.2% of the sample comes from the top ten.

Each collaborating institution followed its own protocols to collect whole blood in K2EDTA tubes. For TCRbeta analysis, collaborator samples were shipped as frozen whole blood, as isolated PBMCs, or as DNA extracted from either sample type. This entry is derived from a study of blood T cell repertoires in COVID-19 (TCRdb year 2020). Describing the broader study: Collaborator samples came from the United States, Italy and Spain and covered acute and convalescent phases of COVID-19. The material from the prospective study consisted of cDNA or gDNA derived from T cells, B-cell-depleted T cells, or PBMCs. Deeply sampled blood TCRbeta repertoires from subjects exposed to, actively infected with, or recovered from COVID-19 were included in the dataset. The repertoires were made available in a free public database intended to serve as a resource for research on the immune response to SARS-CoV-2. Samples came from the ongoing ImmuneRACE study (first 160 participants) plus 1,254 subjects from 6 global collaborators. Nearly every sample came with metadata listing a de-identified subject ID, COVID-19 status, age in years and sex. Where available, HLA class I and class II types were taken from metadata supplied by the sample provider and were not determined by assay-based typing.

From cysteine to phenylalanine, the CDR3 is 15 amino acids long. CDR3 DNA only is kept here, 45 bases in frame from base 1. V drops 0 bases and J drops 5 bases, leaving 13 bases in between. CDR1 and CDR2 are read off the germline V gene as LGHNA and YSLEER. Overall study results and their limits: How much clinical and demographic metadata was included differed by source and by participant, and the metadata was provided uncurated.

This sequence uses TRBV4-3 and TRBJ2-5; 6 matching bases give a weak D call of TRBD1. The sequence came from a man aged 40-50 years with acute or convalescent COVID-19. Sequencing was done on a sample of peripheral blood. CDR3 reads: CASSQDPRGSETQYF. The sequence in DNA is TGCGCCAGCAGCCAAGATCCGAGGGGGTCGGAGACCCAGTACTTC.